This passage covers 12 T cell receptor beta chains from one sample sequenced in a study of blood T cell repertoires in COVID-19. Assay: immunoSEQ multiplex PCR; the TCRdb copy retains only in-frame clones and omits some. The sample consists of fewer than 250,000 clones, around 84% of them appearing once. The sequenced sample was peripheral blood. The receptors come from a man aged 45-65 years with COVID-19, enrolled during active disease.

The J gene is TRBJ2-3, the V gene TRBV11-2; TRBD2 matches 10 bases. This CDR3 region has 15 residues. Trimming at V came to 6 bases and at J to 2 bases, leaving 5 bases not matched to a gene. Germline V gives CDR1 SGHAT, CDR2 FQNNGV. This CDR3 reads CASSYTSGTTDTQYF. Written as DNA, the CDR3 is TGTGCCAGCAGTTATACTAGCGGGACCACAGATACGCAGTATTTT.

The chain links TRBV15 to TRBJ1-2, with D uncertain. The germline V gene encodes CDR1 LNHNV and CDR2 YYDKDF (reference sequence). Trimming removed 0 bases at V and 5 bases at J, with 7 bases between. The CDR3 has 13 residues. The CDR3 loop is CATSRDPPYGYTF. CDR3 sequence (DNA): TGTGCCACCAGCAGAGATCCCCCATATGGCTACACCTTC.

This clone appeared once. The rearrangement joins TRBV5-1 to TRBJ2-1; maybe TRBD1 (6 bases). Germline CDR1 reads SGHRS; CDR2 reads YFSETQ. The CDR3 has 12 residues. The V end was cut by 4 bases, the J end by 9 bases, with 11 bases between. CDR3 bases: TGCGCCAGCAGCCCACCCAGGGGTGAGCAGTTCTTC. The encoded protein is CASSPPRGEQFF.

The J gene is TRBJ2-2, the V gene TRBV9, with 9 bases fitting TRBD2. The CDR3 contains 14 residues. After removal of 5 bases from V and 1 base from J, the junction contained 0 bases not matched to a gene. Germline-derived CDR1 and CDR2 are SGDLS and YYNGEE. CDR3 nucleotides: TGTGCCAGCAGTAGCGGGGGGAACACCGGGGAGCTGTTTTTT. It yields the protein CASSSGGNTGELFF.

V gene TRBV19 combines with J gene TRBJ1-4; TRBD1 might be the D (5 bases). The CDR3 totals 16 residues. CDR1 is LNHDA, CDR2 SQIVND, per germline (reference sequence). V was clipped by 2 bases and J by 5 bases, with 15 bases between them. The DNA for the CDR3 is TGTGCCAGTAGTATACCGACCGGGGGTATAAATGAAAAACTGTTTTTT. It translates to CASSIPTGGINEKLFF.

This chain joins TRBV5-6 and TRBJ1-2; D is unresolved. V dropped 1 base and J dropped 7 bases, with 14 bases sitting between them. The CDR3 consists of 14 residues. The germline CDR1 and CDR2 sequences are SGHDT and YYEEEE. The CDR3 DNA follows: TGTGCCAGCAGCTTGCGGGTGATGATGGGTGGCTACACCTTC. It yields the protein CASSLRVMMGGYTF.

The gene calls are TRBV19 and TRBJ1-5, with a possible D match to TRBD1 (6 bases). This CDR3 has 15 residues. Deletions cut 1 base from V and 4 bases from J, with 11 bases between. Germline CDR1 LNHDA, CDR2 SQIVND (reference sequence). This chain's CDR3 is CASSIGRGANQPQHF. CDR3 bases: TGTGCCAGTAGTATAGGCAGGGGAGCGAATCAGCCCCAGCATTTT.

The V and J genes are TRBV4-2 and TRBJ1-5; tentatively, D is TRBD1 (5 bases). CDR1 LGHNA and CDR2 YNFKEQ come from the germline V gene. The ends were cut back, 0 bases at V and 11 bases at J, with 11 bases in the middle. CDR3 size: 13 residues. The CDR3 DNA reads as TGTGCCAGCAGCCAAGAACCGCAGGGTACCCAGCATTTT. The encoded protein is CASSQEPQGTQHF.

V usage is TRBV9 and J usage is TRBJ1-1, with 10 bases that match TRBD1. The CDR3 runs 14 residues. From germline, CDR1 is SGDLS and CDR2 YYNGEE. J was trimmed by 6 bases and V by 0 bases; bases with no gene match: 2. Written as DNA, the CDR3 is TGTGCCAGCAGCGTAGGACAGGGGGCTGCTGAAGCTTTCTTT. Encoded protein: CASSVGQGAAEAFF.

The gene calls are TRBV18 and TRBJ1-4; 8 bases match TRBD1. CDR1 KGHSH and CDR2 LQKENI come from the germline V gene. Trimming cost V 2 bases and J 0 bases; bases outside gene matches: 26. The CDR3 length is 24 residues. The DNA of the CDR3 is TGTGCCAGCTCACCAAGGACAGCAACGACCAGGACAGGGCAGAGGGGACCAACTAATGAAAAACTGTTTTTT. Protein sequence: CASSPRTATTRTGQRGPTNEKLFF.

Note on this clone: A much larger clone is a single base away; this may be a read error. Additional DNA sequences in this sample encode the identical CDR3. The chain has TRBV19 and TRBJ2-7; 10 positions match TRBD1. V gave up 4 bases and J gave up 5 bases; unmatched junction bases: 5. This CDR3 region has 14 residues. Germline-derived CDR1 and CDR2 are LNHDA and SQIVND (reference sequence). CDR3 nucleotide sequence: TGTGCCAGTAGTACACGACAGGGGGCGAACGAGCAGTACTTC. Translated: CASSTRQGANEQYF.

The CDR3 DNA is TGTGCCAGCAGCCAAGATTGGGGGGGAGCGGGTGAGCAGTACTTC. As protein: CASSQDWGGAGEQYF. The rearrangement joins TRBV14 to TRBJ2-7, with TRBD2 matching 7 bases. The trim removed 0 bases at V and 7 bases at J, leaving 9 bases unmatched. The CDR3 runs 15 residues. Looked up from germline, CDR1 is SGHDN and CDR2 is FVKESK.